The entry below describes one T cell receptor beta chain. The data originate from a study of blood T cell repertoires in COVID-19. For the study at large: Researchers got acute and convalescent COVID-19 samples from the United States, Italy and Spain.

Study processing details: Researchers report that nucleated cell counts were estimated from reference gene primer amplification. The protocol was immunoSEQ multiplex PCR, while the TCRdb copy is restricted to in-frame clones and leaves out a portion. The V and J calls and the clone size are those of that table, but D and trimming were determined from the DNA. This sample has around 130,000 clones, with approximately 82% found just once. The germline V gene encodes CDR1 SGHRS and CDR2 YFSETQ. V was trimmed by 1 base and J by 3 bases, leaving 13 bases between them. The CDR3 contains 15 residues. Sequencing used peripheral blood. The chain employs TRBV5-1 and TRBJ1-2; D is possibly TRBD1 (5 bases). This receptor was taken from a man aged 35-49 years with active or convalescent COVID-19. The DNA of the CDR3 is TGCGCCAGCAGCTTGTCGGCAGGGTCAGACTATGGCTACACCTTC. Protein sequence: CASSLSAGSDYGYTF.